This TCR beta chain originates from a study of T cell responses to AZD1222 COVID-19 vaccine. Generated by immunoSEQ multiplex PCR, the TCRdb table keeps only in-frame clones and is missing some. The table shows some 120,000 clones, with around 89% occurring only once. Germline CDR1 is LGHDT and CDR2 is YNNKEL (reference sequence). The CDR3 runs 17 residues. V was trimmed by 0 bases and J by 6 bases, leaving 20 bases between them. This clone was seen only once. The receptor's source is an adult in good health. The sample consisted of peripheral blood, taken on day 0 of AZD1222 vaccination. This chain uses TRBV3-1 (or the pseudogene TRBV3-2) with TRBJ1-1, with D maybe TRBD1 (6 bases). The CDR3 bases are TGTGCCAGCAGCCAAGACCAGGGGACTGGCCTAGAATCTGAAGCTTTCTTT. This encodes CASSQDQGTGLESEAFF.